These 5 T cell receptor beta chains share one sample of origin, sequenced in a study of tumor and adjacent non-tumor tissue in lung cancer. The library came from three nested PCR rounds adapted from ARM-PCR protocols. Using its own MiXCR run on the multiplex PCR reads, TCRdb lists one record per CDR3 protein. The sample lists about 67,000 distinct CDR3 sequences, 65% to 80% occurring once. This sample's RNA came from whole unsorted tissue. The normal lung tissue was taken more than 3 cm from the tumor edge. Specimen: distant non-tumor lung tissue. The origin of the receptors is a man in his sixties with non-small cell lung cancer.

The count of this clonotype is one. Germline and junction disagree at one end, which may indicate a read error. The chain links TRBV28 to TRBJ2-7, with D perhaps matching TRBD1 (6 bases). Germline CDR1 MDHEN, CDR2 SYDVKM. The CDR3 extends over 16 amino acids. CDR3: CASSLRQGHWTYEQYF. The CDR3 nucleotides read TGCGCCAGCAGTTTACGTCAGGGGCATTGGACCTACGAACAGTACTTC.

This clonotype was counted many times. The chain employs TRBV20-1 and TRBJ2-5; D may be TRBD2 (6 bases). The CDR3 is made up of 13 amino acids. Trimming took off 3 bases at V and 2 bases at J, with 10 bases between the two ends. Per germline, CDR1 DFQATT and CDR2 SNEGSKA (reference sequence). As DNA, the CDR3 is TGCAGTGCTAGCGGGAGCCAACAAGAGACCCAGTACTTC. Translation gives CSASGSQQETQYF.

This clonotype has a handful of counts. Because it lacks the conserved phenylalanine or tryptophan at the end, this CDR3 is likely a read error. The limits of the CDR3 on the DNA are not certain, so only TCRdb's listed CDR3 is given. This chain connects TRBV11-1 to TRBJ1-6; the table's D call, TRBD1, has no DNA check behind it. The CDR3 totals 14 residues, both ends included. Germline CDR1 SGHAT, CDR2 FQDESV (reference sequence). This CDR3 is CASSSGDRNSPLQL.

Details on this clonotype: A much larger clone is a single base away; this may be a read error. The V call is TRBV24-1, the J call TRBJ2-4, with D tentatively TRBD2 (6 bases). CDR1 is KGHDR, CDR2 SFDVKD, per germline. The V end was cut by 3 bases, the J end by 8 bases, with 10 bases between. The CDR3 has 13 residues. The CDR3 here is CATSDGTFHIQYF. CDR3 sequence (DNA): TGTGCCACCAGTGATGGGACTTTTCACATTCAGTACTTC.

This clonotype was observed a few times. V is TRBV6-5 and J is TRBJ2-2; no reliable D call. Per the germline V gene, CDR1 is MNHEY and CDR2 is SVGAGI. The CDR3 is 14 amino acids. V was cut by 2 bases and J by 0 bases, with 4 bases left in between. CDR3 DNA: TGTGCCAGCAGTTACAGGTCGAACACCGGGGAGCTGTTTTTT. It codes for CASSYRSNTGELFF.